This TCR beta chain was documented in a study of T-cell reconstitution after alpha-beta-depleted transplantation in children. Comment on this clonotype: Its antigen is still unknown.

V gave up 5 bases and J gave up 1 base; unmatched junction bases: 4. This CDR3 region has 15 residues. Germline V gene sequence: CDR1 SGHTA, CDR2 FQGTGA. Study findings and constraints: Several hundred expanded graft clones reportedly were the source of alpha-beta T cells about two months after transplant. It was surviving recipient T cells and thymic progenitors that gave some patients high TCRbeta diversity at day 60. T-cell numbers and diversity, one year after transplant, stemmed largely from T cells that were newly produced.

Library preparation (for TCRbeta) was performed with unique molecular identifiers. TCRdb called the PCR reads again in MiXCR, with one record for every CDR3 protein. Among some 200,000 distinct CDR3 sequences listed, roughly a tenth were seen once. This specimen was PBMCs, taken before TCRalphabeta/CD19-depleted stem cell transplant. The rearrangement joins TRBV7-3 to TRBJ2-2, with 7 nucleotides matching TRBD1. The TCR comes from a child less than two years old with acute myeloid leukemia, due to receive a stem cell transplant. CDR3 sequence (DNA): TGTGCCAGCAGCCGCACAGGGGTGAACACCGGGGAGCTGTTTTTT. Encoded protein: CASSRTGVNTGELFF.